The 15 T cell receptor beta chains below come from one sample, sequenced in a study of blood T cell repertoires in COVID-19. Clones were sequenced by immunoSEQ multiplex PCR, and TCRdb holds only the in-frame ones, with some missing. The sample carries approximately 150,000 clones, roughly 84% recorded once. Sequences were obtained from PBMCs or T cells enriched from blood (not recorded which). These receptors came from a man in his 70s who had been exposed to COVID-19.

The rearrangement joins TRBV5-1 to TRBJ2-1; 14 bases match TRBD2. CDR3 length: 16 residues. The ends lost 0 bases at V and 7 bases at J; junction bases unmatched: 3. Germline CDR1 reads SGHRS; CDR2 reads YFSETQ. CDR3 DNA sequence: TGCGCCAGCAGCTTGGCGGGACTAGCGGGAGCTAATGAGCAGTTCTTC. It yields the protein CASSLAGLAGANEQFF.

The DNA for the CDR3 is TGTGCCAGCAGTCTTCGACAGCCCACAGATACGCAGTATTTT. Protein sequence: CASSLRQPTDTQYF. This rearrangement joins TRBV27 to TRBJ2-3; TRBD1 is a possible D gene (5 bases). V lost 5 bases and J 2 bases, leaving 11 bases between the germline ends. The CDR3 consists of 14 residues. Per germline, CDR1 MNHEY and CDR2 SMNVEV (reference sequence).

This chain uses TRBV3-1 (or the pseudogene TRBV3-2) with TRBJ2-7, with 11 bases fitting TRBD2. V shed 2 bases, J shed 2 bases, and the junction held 8 bases outside the gene matches. This CDR3 spans 17 amino acids. Germline assignment: CDR1 LGHDT and CDR2 YNNKEL (reference sequence). Written as DNA, the CDR3 is TGTGCCAGCAGCCAAATGGGGACGGGACTAGCGGCCTACGAGCAGTACTTC. This gives the protein CASSQMGTGLAAYEQYF.

The V gene is TRBV7-3, the J gene TRBJ1-2, with 8 positions matching TRBD1. The V segment lost 5 bases and the J segment 7 bases; nucleotides outside the gene matches: 9. There are 14 residues in the CDR3. The germline V gene has CDR1 SGHTA and CDR2 FQGTGA. The CDR3 region is CASSPNQGAFGYTF. In DNA, the CDR3 is TGTGCCAGCAGCCCAAATCAGGGGGCCTTTGGCTACACCTTC.

This chain connects TRBV5-5 to TRBJ1-2; 8 nucleotides line up with TRBD1. Per the germline V gene, CDR1 is SGHKS and CDR2 is YYEKEE (reference sequence). Trimming at V came to 0 bases and at J to 3 bases, leaving 7 bases not matched to a gene. The length of the CDR3 is 16 residues. This CDR3 is CASSLGQGALDYGYTF. The CDR3 nucleotides read TGTGCCAGCAGCTTGGGGCAGGGGGCGCTTGACTATGGCTACACCTTC.

The chain is built from TRBV2 and TRBJ1-5; 8 positions match TRBD1. Germline V gene lookup returns CDR1 SNHLY and CDR2 FYNNEI. V lost 6 bases and J lost 4; bases outside the gene matches: 5. CDR3 length: 14 amino acids. CDR3 DNA sequence: TGTGCCAGCAGACAGGGGGAGGGGAATCAGCCCCAGCATTTT. This codes for CASRQGEGNQPQHF.

The rearrangement links TRBV6-5 to TRBJ1-5; 8 bases agree with TRBD1. CDR1 is MNHEY, CDR2 SVGAGI, per germline. J lost 2 bases, V lost 4 bases, and 4 bases had no gene match. The CDR3 has 15 residues. CDR3 DNA sequence: TGTGCCAGCAGTTCCCCGGGACAGGGCAATCAGCCCCAGCATTTT. Amino acids: CASSSPGQGNQPQHF.

The rearrangement joins TRBV7-2 to TRBJ1-5; D is possibly TRBD1 (6 bases). The germline CDR1 and CDR2 sequences are SGHTA and FQGNSA. The CDR3 contains 13 residues. Trimming took 2 bases from V and 7 from J, leaving 9 bases between them. The CDR3 bases are TGTGCCAGCAGCTTATCGCAGGGGCAGCCCCAGCATTTT. Encoded protein: CASSLSQGQPQHF. Together with reference TRBV7-2 and TRBJ1-5, the CDR3 gives the full variable domain: GAGVSQSPSNKVTEKGKDVELRCDPISGHTALYWYRQSLGQGLEFLIYFQGNSAPDKSGLPSDRFSAERTGGSVSTLTIQRTQQEDSAVYLCASSLSQGQPQHFGDGTRLSIL.

About this clone itself: Other nucleotide sequences in the sample specify the same CDR3. This sequence joins TRBV29-1 and TRBJ1-2; tentative D call: TRBD1 (5 bases). Trimming took 4 bases from V and 4 from J, leaving 7 bases between them. The length of the CDR3 is 11 residues. From germline, CDR1 is SQVTM and CDR2 ANQGSEA. The CDR3 DNA follows: TGCAGCGTTGGGGGGGGCTATGGCTACACCTTC. The encoded protein is CSVGGGYGYTF.

The rearrangement links TRBV7-2 to TRBJ1-5, with 9 bases matching TRBD1. Germline trimming cut 6 bases from V and 7 bases from J; bases unmatched to any gene: 4. Germline CDR1 and CDR2: SGHTA and FQGNSA. CDR3 size: 13 residues. This chain's CDR3 is CASSYRGQQPQHF. DNA of the CDR3: TGTGCCAGCAGTTACAGGGGGCAACAGCCCCAGCATTTT.

This chain connects TRBV27 to TRBJ2-7; TRBD2 might be the D (5 bases). V lost 5 bases and J 4 bases, leaving 15 bases between the germline ends. Germline-derived CDR1 and CDR2 are MNHEY and SMNVEV (reference sequence). CDR3 size: 14 residues. CDR3 loop: CASSPGLSGYEQYF. DNA for the CDR3: TGTGCCAGCAGTCCAGGACTGTCTGGGTACGAGCAGTACTTC.

The J gene is TRBJ2-2, the V gene TRBV11-3; no clear D. The CDR3 loop spans 14 amino acids. The germline gives CDR1 SGHNT, CDR2 YENEEA. V was pared by 5 bases and J by 0 bases, with 7 bases between. This CDR3 is CASSKAANTGELFF. Here the CDR3 DNA reads TGTGCCAGCAGCAAGGCGGCGAACACCGGGGAGCTGTTTTTT. Full variable domain (missing parts from reference TRBV11-3 and TRBJ2-2): EAGVVQSPRYKIIEKKQPVAFWCNPISGHNTLYWYLQNLGQGPELLIRYENEEAVDDSQLPKDRFSAERLKGVDSTLKIQPAELGDSAVYLCASSKAANTGELFFGEGSRLTVL.

A few counts support this clone. V and J are TRBV5-4 and TRBJ1-1; 7 nucleotides match TRBD1. With 0 bases clipped from V and 5 bases from J, the junction kept 4 bases outside the gene matches. The CDR3 runs to 14 residues. Germline V lookup: CDR1 SGHNT, CDR2 YYREEE (reference sequence). The CDR3 region is CASSLEQGNTEAFF. The CDR3 DNA is TGTGCCAGCAGCTTGGAACAGGGGAATACTGAAGCTTTCTTT.

The rearrangement links TRBV5-1 to TRBJ2-3; 14 nucleotides match TRBD2. CDR3 length: 16 amino acids. Germline loops: CDR1 SGHRS, CDR2 YFSETQ. Losses at the gene ends were 3 bases for V and 9 bases for J; bases not matched to a gene: 9. The CDR3 DNA sequence: TGCGCCAGCAGCTCATCACCCGGGACTAGCGGGAGCACGCAGTATTTT. Protein: CASSSSPGTSGSTQYF.

The table lists this clone with a count of one. This chain connects TRBV12-3 or TRBV12-4 to TRBJ2-1; perhaps TRBD1 as D (5 bases). Deletions cut 2 bases from V and 4 bases from J, with 6 bases between. The CDR3 consists of 13 residues. The CDR3 bases are TGTGCCAGCAGTTTACGACAGTACAATGAGCAGTTCTTC. This translates into CASSLRQYNEQFF.